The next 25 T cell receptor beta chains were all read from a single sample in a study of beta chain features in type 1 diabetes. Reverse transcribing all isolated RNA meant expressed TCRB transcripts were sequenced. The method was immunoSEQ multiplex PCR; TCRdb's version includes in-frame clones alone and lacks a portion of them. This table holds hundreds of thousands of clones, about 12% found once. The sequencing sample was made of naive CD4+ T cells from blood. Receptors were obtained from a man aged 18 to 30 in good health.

The CDR3 sequence: CASSPDRVLGRETQYF. CDR3 nucleotides: TGTGCCAGCAGCCCGGACAGGGTATTGGGAAGAGAGACCCAGTACTTC. The rearrangement uses TRBV5-4 and TRBJ2-5; TRBD1 matches at 8 bases. The ends lost 4 bases at V and 4 bases at J; junction bases unmatched: 12. The CDR3 length is 16 residues. Germline V gives CDR1 SGHNT, CDR2 YYREEE (reference sequence).

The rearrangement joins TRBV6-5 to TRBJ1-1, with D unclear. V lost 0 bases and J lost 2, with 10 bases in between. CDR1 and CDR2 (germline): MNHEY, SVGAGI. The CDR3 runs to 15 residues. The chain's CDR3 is CASSYSGGPNTEAFF. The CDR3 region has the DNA TGTGCCAGCAGTTACTCGGGAGGGCCAAACACTGAAGCTTTCTTT.

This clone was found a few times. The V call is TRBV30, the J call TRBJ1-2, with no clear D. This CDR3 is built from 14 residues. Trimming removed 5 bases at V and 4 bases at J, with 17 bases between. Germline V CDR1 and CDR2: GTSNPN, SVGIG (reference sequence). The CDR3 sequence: CAWEGYGLRYGYTF. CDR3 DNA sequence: TGTGCCTGGGAGGGTTACGGACTCCGCTATGGCTACACCTTC.

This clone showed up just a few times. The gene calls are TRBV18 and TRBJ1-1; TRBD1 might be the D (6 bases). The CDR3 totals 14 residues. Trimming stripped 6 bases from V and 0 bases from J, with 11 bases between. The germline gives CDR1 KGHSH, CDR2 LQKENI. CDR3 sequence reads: CASSPDSMNTEAFF. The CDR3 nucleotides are TGTGCCAGCTCCCCGGACAGTATGAACACTGAAGCTTTCTTT.

For the CDR3, the DNA is TGTGCCAGAATAGGGGGTACTGGCTACACCTTC. This encodes CARIGGTGYTF. V and J are TRBV28 and TRBJ1-2, with D tentatively TRBD1 (6 bases). This CDR3 contains 11 residues. V was shortened by 9 bases and J by 7 bases, with 12 bases between the two germline ends. The germline V gene has CDR1 MDHEN and CDR2 SYDVKM.

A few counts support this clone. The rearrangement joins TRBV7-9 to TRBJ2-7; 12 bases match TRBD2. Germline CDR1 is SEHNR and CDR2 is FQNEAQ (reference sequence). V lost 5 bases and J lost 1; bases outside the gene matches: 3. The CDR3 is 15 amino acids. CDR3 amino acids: CASSRLAGASYEQYF. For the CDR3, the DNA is TGTGCCAGCAGCCGACTAGCGGGAGCGTCCTACGAGCAGTACTTC.

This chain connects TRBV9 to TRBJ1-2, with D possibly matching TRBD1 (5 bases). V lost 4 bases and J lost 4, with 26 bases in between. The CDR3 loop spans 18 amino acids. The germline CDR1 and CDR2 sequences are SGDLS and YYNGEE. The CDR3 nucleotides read TGTGCCAGCAGCACCAGGAGGGGAGGAGCAGGACTTTTCTATGGCTACACCTTC. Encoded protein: CASSTRRGGAGLFYGYTF.

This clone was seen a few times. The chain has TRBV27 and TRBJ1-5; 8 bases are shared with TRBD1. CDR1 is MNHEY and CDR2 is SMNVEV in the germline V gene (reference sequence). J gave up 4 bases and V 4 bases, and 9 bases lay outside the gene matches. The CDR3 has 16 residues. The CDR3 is CASSSPGQGRNQPQHF. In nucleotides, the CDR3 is TGTGCCAGCAGTTCCCCCGGACAGGGAAGGAATCAGCCCCAGCATTTT.

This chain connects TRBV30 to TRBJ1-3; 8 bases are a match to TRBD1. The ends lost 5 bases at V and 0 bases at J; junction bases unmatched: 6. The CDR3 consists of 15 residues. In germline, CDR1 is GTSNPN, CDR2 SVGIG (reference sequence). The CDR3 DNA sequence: TGTGCCTGGTTGAGAGGGACAGGCTCTGGAAACACCATATATTTT. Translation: CAWLRGTGSGNTIYF.

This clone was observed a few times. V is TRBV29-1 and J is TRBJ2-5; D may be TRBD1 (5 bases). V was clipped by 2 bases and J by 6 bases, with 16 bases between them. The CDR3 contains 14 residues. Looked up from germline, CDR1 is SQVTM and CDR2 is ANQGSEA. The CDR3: CSVELQAGIKTQYF. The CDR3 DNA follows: TGCAGCGTTGAATTACAGGCAGGGATAAAGACCCAGTACTTC.

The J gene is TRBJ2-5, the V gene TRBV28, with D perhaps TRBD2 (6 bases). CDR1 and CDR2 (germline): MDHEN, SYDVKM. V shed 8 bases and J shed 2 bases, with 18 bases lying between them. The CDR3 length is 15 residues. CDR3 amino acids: CASGEAGQSQETQYF. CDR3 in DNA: TGTGCCAGCGGGGAGGCTGGGCAGTCTCAAGAGACCCAGTACTTC.

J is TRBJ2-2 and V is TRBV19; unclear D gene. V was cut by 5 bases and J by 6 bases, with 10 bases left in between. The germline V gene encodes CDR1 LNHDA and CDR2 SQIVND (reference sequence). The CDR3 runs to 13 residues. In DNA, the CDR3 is TGTGCCAGTAGTCCCCTCACAGCCGGGGAGCTGTTTTTT. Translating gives CASSPLTAGELFF.

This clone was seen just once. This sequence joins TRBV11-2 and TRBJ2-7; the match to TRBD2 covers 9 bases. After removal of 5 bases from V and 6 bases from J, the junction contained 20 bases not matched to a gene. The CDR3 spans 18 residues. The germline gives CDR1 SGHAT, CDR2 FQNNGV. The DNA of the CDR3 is TGTGCCAGCAGCCCACCCTATACGCGGCTAGCGGGACCCCCCGAGCAGTACTTC. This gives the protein CASSPPYTRLAGPPEQYF. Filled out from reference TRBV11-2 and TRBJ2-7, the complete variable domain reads EAGVAQSPRYKIIEKRQSVAFWCNPISGHATLYWYQQILGQGPKLLIQFQNNGVVDDSQLPKDRFSAERLKGVDSTLKIQPAKLEDSAVYLCASSPPYTRLAGPPEQYFGPGTRLTVT.

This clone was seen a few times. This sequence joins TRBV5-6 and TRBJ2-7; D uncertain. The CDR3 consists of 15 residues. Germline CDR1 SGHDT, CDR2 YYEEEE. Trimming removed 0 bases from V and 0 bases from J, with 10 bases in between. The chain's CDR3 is CASSLVALSSYEQYF. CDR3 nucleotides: TGTGCCAGCAGCTTGGTTGCCTTGAGCTCCTACGAGCAGTACTTC.

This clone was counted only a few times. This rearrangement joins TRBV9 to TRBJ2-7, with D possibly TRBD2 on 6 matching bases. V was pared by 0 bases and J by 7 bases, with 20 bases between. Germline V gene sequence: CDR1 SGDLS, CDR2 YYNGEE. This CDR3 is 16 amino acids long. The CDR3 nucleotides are TGTGCCAGCAGCGTAGGCCCGGCTAGCGCGGCTAGAGAGCAGTACTTC. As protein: CASSVGPASAAREQYF. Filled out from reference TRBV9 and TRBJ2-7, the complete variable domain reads DSGVTQTPKHLITATGQRVTLRCSPRSGDLSVYWYQQSLDQGLQFLIQYYNGEERAKGNILERFSAQQFPDLHSELNLSSLELGDSALYFCASSVGPASAAREQYFGPGTRLTVT.

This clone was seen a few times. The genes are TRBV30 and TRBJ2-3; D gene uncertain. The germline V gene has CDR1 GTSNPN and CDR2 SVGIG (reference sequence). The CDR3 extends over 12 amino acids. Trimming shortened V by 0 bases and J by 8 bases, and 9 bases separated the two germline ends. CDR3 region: CAWSVGARTQYF. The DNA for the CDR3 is TGTGCCTGGAGTGTCGGAGCCCGTACGCAGTATTTT.

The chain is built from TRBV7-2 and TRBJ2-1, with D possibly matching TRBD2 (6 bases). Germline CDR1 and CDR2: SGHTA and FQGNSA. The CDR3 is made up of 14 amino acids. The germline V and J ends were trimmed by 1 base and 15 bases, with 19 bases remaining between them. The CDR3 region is CASSLGTSTRLGFF. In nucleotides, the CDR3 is TGTGCCAGCAGCTTAGGAACTAGCACCCGGCTGGGGTTCTTC.

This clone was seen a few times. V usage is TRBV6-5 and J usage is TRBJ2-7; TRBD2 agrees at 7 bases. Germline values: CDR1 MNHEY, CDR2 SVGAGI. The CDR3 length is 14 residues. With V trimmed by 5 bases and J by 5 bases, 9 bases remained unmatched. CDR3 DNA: TGTGCCAGCAGTGCCCTTGGGAGGGTCCACGAGCAGTACTTC. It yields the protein CASSALGRVHEQYF.

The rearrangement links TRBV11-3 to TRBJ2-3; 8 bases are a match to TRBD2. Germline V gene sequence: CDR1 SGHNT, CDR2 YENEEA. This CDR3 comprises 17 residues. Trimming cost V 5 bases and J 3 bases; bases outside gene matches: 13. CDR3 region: CASSRGGRPEGTDTQYF. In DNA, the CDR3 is TGTGCCAGCAGCCGCGGGGGGAGGCCGGAAGGAACAGATACGCAGTATTTT.

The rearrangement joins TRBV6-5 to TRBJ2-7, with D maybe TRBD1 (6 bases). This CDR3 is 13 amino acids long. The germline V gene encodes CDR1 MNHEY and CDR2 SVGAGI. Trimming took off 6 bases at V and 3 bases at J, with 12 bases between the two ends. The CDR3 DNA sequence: TGTGCCAGCAGCCATAGGGGGATCTACGAGCAGTACTTC. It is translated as CASSHRGIYEQYF.

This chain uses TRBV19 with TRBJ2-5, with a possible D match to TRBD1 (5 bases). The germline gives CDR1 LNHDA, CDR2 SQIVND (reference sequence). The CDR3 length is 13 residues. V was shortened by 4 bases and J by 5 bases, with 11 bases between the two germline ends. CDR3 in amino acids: CASSTQDGETQYF. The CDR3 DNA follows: TGTGCCAGTAGTACACAGGACGGTGAGACCCAGTACTTC. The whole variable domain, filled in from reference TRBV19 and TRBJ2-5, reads DGGITQSPKYLFRKEGQNVTLSCEQNLNHDAMYWYRQDPGQGLRLIYYSQIVNDFQKGDIAEGYSVSREKKESFPLTVTSAQKNPTAFYLCASSTQDGETQYFGPGTRLLVL.

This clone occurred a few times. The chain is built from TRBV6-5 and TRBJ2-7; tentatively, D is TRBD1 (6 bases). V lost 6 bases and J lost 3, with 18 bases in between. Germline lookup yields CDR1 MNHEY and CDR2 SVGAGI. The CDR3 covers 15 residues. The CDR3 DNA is TGTGCCAGCAGGTGGTCTGGACAGAGTGTCTACGAGCAGTACTTC. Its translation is CASRWSGQSVYEQYF.

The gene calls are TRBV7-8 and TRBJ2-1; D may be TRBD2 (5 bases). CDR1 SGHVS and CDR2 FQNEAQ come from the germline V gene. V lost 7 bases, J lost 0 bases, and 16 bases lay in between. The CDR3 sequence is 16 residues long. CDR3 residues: CASNNERFRSYNEQFF. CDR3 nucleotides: TGTGCCAGCAACAATGAGCGGTTCCGCTCCTACAATGAGCAGTTCTTC. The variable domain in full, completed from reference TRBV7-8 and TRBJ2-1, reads GAGVSQSPRYKVAKRGQDVALRCDPISGHVSLFWYQQALGQGPEFLTYFQNEAQLDKSGLPSDRFFAERPEGSVSTLKIQRTQQEDSAVYLCASNNERFRSYNEQFFGPGTRLTVL.

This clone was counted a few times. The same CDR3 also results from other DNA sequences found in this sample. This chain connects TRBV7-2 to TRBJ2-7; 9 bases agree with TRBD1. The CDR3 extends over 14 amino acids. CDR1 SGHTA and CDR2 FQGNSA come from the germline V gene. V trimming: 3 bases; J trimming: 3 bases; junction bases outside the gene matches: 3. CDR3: CASSLDRGSYEQYF. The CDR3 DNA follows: TGTGCCAGCAGCTTGGACAGGGGTAGCTACGAGCAGTACTTC.

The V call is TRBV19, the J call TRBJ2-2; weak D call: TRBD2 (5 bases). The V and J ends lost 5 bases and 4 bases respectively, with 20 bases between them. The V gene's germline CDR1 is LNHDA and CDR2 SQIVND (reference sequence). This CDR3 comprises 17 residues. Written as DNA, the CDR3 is TGTGCCAGTAGTTCTCCGCAGGACTTACAAAGCACCGGGGAGCTGTTTTTT. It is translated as CASSSPQDLQSTGELFF.